This T cell receptor (beta chain) was captured in a study of early T cells in non-severe SARS-CoV-2 infection. Study-level information: Investigators sequenced bulk RNA drawn from unsorted whole blood, and chains remained unpaired. General study points: Sequences matched to VDJdb favored anti-spike CD8 responses, while private and CD4 specificities were missed.

V was trimmed by 5 bases and J by 4 bases, leaving 17 bases between them. Germline V CDR1 and CDR2: SQVTM, ANQGSEA. This CDR3 has 14 residues. Unique molecular identifiers were affixed to single, distinct cDNA molecules. Using its own MiXCR run on the 5' RACE reads, TCRdb lists one record per CDR3 protein. This sample carries approximately 71,000 distinct CDR3 sequences, 12% to 15% of them seen once, and the ten largest clones take 11% to 15%. For this clonotype: Its antigen is currently unknown.

The rearrangement uses TRBV29-1 and TRBJ1-1, with D hard to call. The source is an adult who was a healthcare worker with PCR-confirmed SARS-CoV-2 infection or an uninfected control (not recorded which). The sequenced sample consisted of whole blood. CDR3 sequence reads: CSVSVVGEGTEAFF. The CDR3 bases are TGCAGCGTTTCCGTCGTTGGTGAGGGCACTGAAGCTTTCTTT.